This passage covers 31 T cell receptor beta chains from one sample sequenced in a study of cytomegalovirus exposure and HLA in healthy donors. PCR employed 60 Vbeta and 13 Jbeta primers. Using immunoSEQ multiplex PCR, the repertoire was profiled, and TCRdb retains in-frame clones only, with some absent. The sample lists 150,000 or so clones, roughly 74% occurring once. Sequencing was done on a sample of PBMCs. Source of these receptors: a woman aged 40 to 50 in good health and CMV-seropositive.

The chain recombines TRBV28 with TRBJ1-5; possible D gene TRBD1, 5 bases. The CDR3 has 14 amino acids. V was clipped by 6 bases and J by 6 bases, with 15 bases between them. The germline V gene has CDR1 MDHEN and CDR2 SYDVKM. In DNA, the CDR3 is TGTGCCAGCAGCCGAACTGCGGGGGGTCAGCCCCAGCATTTT. This encodes CASSRTAGGQPQHF.

V usage is TRBV7-9 and J usage is TRBJ2-3; unclear D gene. V was cut by 6 bases and J by 0 bases, with 10 bases left in between. Germline lookup yields CDR1 SEHNR and CDR2 FQNEAQ (reference sequence). There are 14 residues in the CDR3. CDR3 DNA: TGTGCCAGCAGTCCGACTGCTAGCACAGATACGCAGTATTTT. This codes for CASSPTASTDTQYF.

On this clone itself: An end of the junction differs from the germline gene, which may be a read error. V is TRBV4-1 and J is TRBJ2-7; 10 nucleotides align to TRBD1. CDR1 is MGHRA, CDR2 YSYEKL, per germline. CDR3 size: 15 residues. CDR3 sequence (DNA): TGCGCCAGCAGCCAGGACAGGGGGACCTCCTACGGGCAGTACTTC. Amino acid sequence: CASSQDRGTSYGQYF.

V gene TRBV2 combines with J gene TRBJ2-7; no reliable D call. CDR3 length equals 14 residues. Trimming stripped 7 bases from V and 0 bases from J, with 13 bases between. The germline gives CDR1 SNHLY, CDR2 FYNNEI. The CDR3 coding sequence is TGTGCCAGCACTCCCCCCTTTAGCTCCTACGAGCAGTACTTC. Encoded protein: CASTPPFSSYEQYF. Full variable domain (rest looked up from reference TRBV2 and TRBJ2-7): EPEVTQTPSHQVTQMGQEVILRCVPISNHLYFYWYRQILGQKVEFLVSFYNNEISEKSEIFDDQFSVERPDGSNFTLKIRSTKLEDSAMYFCASTPPFSSYEQYFGPGTRLTVT.

The chain combines TRBV11-2 with TRBJ2-1; 10 bases line up with TRBD2. The ends lost 5 bases at V and 7 bases at J; junction bases unmatched: 11. There are 16 residues in the CDR3. CDR1 is SGHAT and CDR2 is FQNNGV in the germline V gene. Here the CDR3 reads CASSQMGSGRGNEQFF. CDR3 nucleotides: TGTGCCAGCAGCCAAATGGGCAGCGGGAGGGGAAATGAGCAGTTCTTC.

The gene calls are TRBV28 and TRBJ1-1; D is perhaps TRBD1 (6 bases). The V end was cut by 6 bases, the J end by 7 bases, with 12 bases between. The germline gives CDR1 MDHEN, CDR2 SYDVKM. The CDR3 covers 12 residues. The DNA of the CDR3 is TGTGCCAGCAGAGAGCAACAGGGTGAAGCTTTCTTT. It translates to CASREQQGEAFF.

The rearrangement uses TRBV28 and TRBJ2-7; D is possibly TRBD2 (6 bases). Germline V CDR1 and CDR2: MDHEN, SYDVKM. The V gene lost 6 bases and the J gene lost 2 bases, with 11 bases spanning the gap. This CDR3 spans 13 amino acids. The CDR3 loop reads CASRGRGTYEQYF. In DNA form, the CDR3 reads TGTGCCAGCAGGGGACGGGGGACCTACGAGCAGTACTTC.

This sequence joins TRBV27 and TRBJ2-1, with D perhaps matching TRBD2 (5 bases). Germline V gene data show CDR1 as MNHEY and CDR2 as SMNVEV (reference sequence). V lost 3 bases, J lost 9 bases, and 12 bases lay in between. CDR3 size: 13 residues. CDR3 protein: CASSFGKVGEQFF. The CDR3 coding sequence is TGTGCCAGCAGTTTCGGGAAAGTGGGTGAGCAGTTCTTC.

The gene calls are TRBV27 and TRBJ2-7; TRBD2 matches at 9 bases. Germline CDR1 reads MNHEY; CDR2 reads SMNVEV (reference sequence). V dropped 5 bases and J dropped 0; count of bases not matched to a gene: 11. The CDR3 sequence is 17 residues long. The DNA for the CDR3 is TGTGCCAGCAGTGTCAGGGCCCTAGCGGGATCCTCCTACGAGCAGTACTTC. As protein: CASSVRALAGSSYEQYF.

In this sample, this clone turned up a few times. CDR3 loop: CASSREALSYEQYF. The CDR3 bases are TGTGCCAGCAGTCGAGAGGCCCTTTCCTACGAGCAGTACTTC. The chain is built from TRBV28 and TRBJ2-7; D gene uncertain. V gave up 5 bases and J gave up 1 base, with 12 bases separating them. The CDR3 contains 14 residues. The germline V gene encodes CDR1 MDHEN and CDR2 SYDVKM.

The rearrangement uses TRBV7-3 and TRBJ2-1, with 13 positions matching TRBD2. V shed 3 bases and J 4 bases; nucleotides not matched to a gene: 0. Germline CDR1 and CDR2: SGHTA and FQGTGA. This CDR3 has 15 residues. The CDR3 coding sequence is TGTGCCAGCAGCTTGGGACTAGCGGGGTACAATGAGCAGTTCTTC. Translating it yields CASSLGLAGYNEQFF.

The chain combines TRBV28 with TRBJ2-1, with D perhaps TRBD2 (6 bases). CDR3 size: 13 residues. Looked up from germline, CDR1 is MDHEN and CDR2 is SYDVKM. V lost 3 bases, J lost 9 bases, and 12 bases lay in between. The DNA for the CDR3 is TGTGCCAGCAGTTTCCCCGGGACTCGTGAGCAGTTCTTC. This translates into CASSFPGTREQFF.

This clone was observed a few times. V and J are TRBV4-1 and TRBJ1-5; 10 bases are a match to TRBD1. The length of the CDR3 is 17 residues. Germline CDR1 and CDR2: MGHRA and YSYEKL. The V segment lost 1 base and the J segment 7 bases; nucleotides outside the gene matches: 10. The CDR3 reads CASSQGVLMDRGQPQHF. Here the CDR3 DNA reads TGCGCCAGCAGCCAAGGAGTCCTGATGGACAGGGGGCAGCCCCAGCATTTT.

The CDR3 region has the DNA TGTGCCAGCAGCCTGACTAGCGGTAACTCCTACGAGCAGTACTTC. Translated, it gives CASSLTSGNSYEQYF. V usage is TRBV4-2 and J usage is TRBJ2-7; 9 bases are a match to TRBD2. The CDR3 has 15 amino acids. V dropped 4 bases and J dropped 0; count of bases not matched to a gene: 4. Germline values: CDR1 LGHNA, CDR2 YNFKEQ.

CDR3 nucleotides: TGTGCCTCCGACCGCACTAGCGGGAATATCGAGCAGTACTTC. Its protein is CASDRTSGNIEQYF. The chain uses TRBV5-3 and TRBJ2-7, with 10 bases identical to TRBD2. TRBV5-3 has ORF status, its function being uncertain. The CDR3 has 14 residues. J gave up 6 bases and V 10 bases, and 13 bases lay outside the gene matches.

This rearrangement joins TRBV29-1 to TRBJ2-3; 7 bases agree with TRBD2. CDR1 is SQVTM and CDR2 is ANQGSEA in the germline V gene. This CDR3 has 16 residues. V shed 7 bases and J 3 bases; nucleotides not matched to a gene: 16. CDR3 loop: CSAQSGTTSRTDTQYF. The CDR3 region has the DNA TGCAGCGCCCAATCGGGGACTACTTCTAGGACAGATACGCAGTATTTT.

The V and J genes are TRBV11-2 and TRBJ1-1; D is ambiguous. The germline CDR1 and CDR2 sequences are SGHAT and FQNNGV. The CDR3 has 16 amino acids. V shed 0 bases and J shed 0 bases, with 11 bases lying between them. CDR3 bases: TGTGCCAGCAGCTTAGAGAGCATGCGGATGAACACTGAAGCTTTCTTT. As protein: CASSLESMRMNTEAFF.

The rearrangement links TRBV6-5 to TRBJ2-6; 7 nucleotides agree with TRBD1. V shed 5 bases and J 2 bases; nucleotides not matched to a gene: 3. CDR1 is MNHEY, CDR2 SVGAGI, per germline. The CDR3 has 15 amino acids. This chain's CDR3 is CASSQGQAGANVLTF. The CDR3 nucleotides are TGTGCCAGCAGTCAAGGACAGGCTGGGGCCAACGTCCTGACTTTC.

V gene TRBV7-9 combines with J gene TRBJ2-2; TRBD1 might be the D (5 bases). V was pared by 5 bases and J by 4 bases, with 14 bases between. Germline assignment: CDR1 SEHNR and CDR2 FQNEAQ (reference sequence). The CDR3 extends over 15 amino acids. The CDR3 bases are TGTGCCAGCAGCAACCAGGGTGGTGCCACCGGGGAGCTGTTTTTT. Its translation: CASSNQGGATGELFF.

A single count supports this clone. The sample carries other DNA sequences with the same CDR3. The chain recombines TRBV18 with TRBJ1-1; D is ambiguous. The CDR3 totals 13 residues. Trimming removed 3 bases at V and 1 base at J, with 6 bases between. CDR1 and CDR2 (germline): KGHSH, LQKENI. The CDR3 loop reads CASSPTGNTEAFF. CDR3 bases: TGTGCCAGCTCACCTACGGGGAACACTGAAGCTTTCTTT.

The V gene is TRBV13, the J gene TRBJ2-7, with 13 bases identical to TRBD2. The trim removed 4 bases at V and 3 bases at J, leaving 3 bases unmatched. The CDR3 is made up of 15 amino acids. Germline lookup yields CDR1 PRHDT and CDR2 FYEKMQ (reference sequence). The CDR3 loop reads CASSSGLAGDYEQYF. CDR3 in DNA: TGTGCCAGCAGCTCCGGACTAGCGGGAGACTACGAGCAGTACTTC.

This rearrangement joins TRBV7-2 to TRBJ1-3; no firm D call. The germline gives CDR1 SGHTA, CDR2 FQGNSA. V was shortened by 2 bases and J by 0 bases, with 14 bases between the two germline ends. CDR3 size: 17 residues. The DNA of the CDR3 is TGTGCCAGCAGCTTATATCAACAGACAAGCTCTGGAAACACCATATATTTT. Its translation: CASSLYQQTSSGNTIYF.

This chain uses TRBV5-6 with TRBJ2-7; no definite D call. Germline V CDR1 and CDR2: SGHDT, YYEEEE. Trimming pared 1 base from V and 5 bases from J, leaving 4 bases between. This CDR3 spans 11 amino acids. The CDR3 bases are TGTGCCAGCAGCTTGCGAGACGAGCAGTACTTC. This encodes CASSLRDEQYF.

The V and J genes are TRBV7-2 and TRBJ2-1; 11 nucleotides agree with TRBD2. The CDR3 is made up of 15 amino acids. With V trimmed by 7 bases and J by 5 bases, 7 bases remained unmatched. The germline V gene has CDR1 SGHTA and CDR2 FQGNSA. The CDR3: CASNLRLAGNNEQFF. CDR3 DNA sequence: TGTGCCAGCAACTTGCGACTAGCGGGAAACAATGAGCAGTTCTTC.

The chain has TRBV30 and TRBJ1-1, with 8 bases identical to TRBD1. Germline V gene sequence: CDR1 GTSNPN, CDR2 SVGIG (reference sequence). The CDR3 is made up of 16 amino acids. The V segment lost 0 bases and the J segment 10 bases; nucleotides outside the gene matches: 16. Here the CDR3 reads CAWSVRERTGYRGAFF. DNA of the CDR3: TGTGCCTGGAGTGTAAGGGAGAGGACAGGGTATCGCGGAGCTTTCTTT.

Comments on this clone: Different DNA sequences within this sample yield the same CDR3. The chain combines TRBV19 with TRBJ1-2, with TRBD1 identical over 7 bases. The ends lost 2 bases at V and 5 bases at J; junction bases unmatched: 8. This CDR3 is 15 amino acids long. Germline-derived CDR1 and CDR2 are LNHDA and SQIVND (reference sequence). For the CDR3, the DNA is TGTGCCAGTAGTATACAGGGGGGAGGAAGATATGGCTACACCTTC. Its translation: CASSIQGGGRYGYTF.

This chain joins TRBV2 and TRBJ2-5; TRBD2 might be the D (5 bases). Germline V gene data show CDR1 as SNHLY and CDR2 as FYNNEI. This CDR3 has 13 amino acids. The V end was cut by 5 bases, the J end by 2 bases, with 9 bases between. The CDR3 spells CASSIRTQETQYF. The CDR3 DNA is TGTGCCAGCAGTATCAGGACTCAAGAGACCCAGTACTTC. The whole variable domain, filled in from reference TRBV2 and TRBJ2-5, reads EPEVTQTPSHQVTQMGQEVILRCVPISNHLYFYWYRQILGQKVEFLVSFYNNEISEKSEIFDDQFSVERPDGSNFTLKIRSTKLEDSAMYFCASSIRTQETQYFGPGTRLLVL.

The chain is built from TRBV29-1 and TRBJ2-1; the match to TRBD2 covers 7 bases. V was pared by 7 bases and J by 3 bases, with 6 bases of the junction left unmatched. CDR1 and CDR2 (germline): SQVTM, ANQGSEA. The CDR3 has 13 amino acids. DNA for the CDR3: TGCAGCGCCGAAACTAGCGACTACAATGAGCAGTTCTTC. It codes for CSAETSDYNEQFF.

The V gene is TRBV28, the J gene TRBJ2-7, with a tentative D call TRBD2 (6 bases). Trimming removed 2 bases from V and 5 bases from J, with 13 bases in between. Germline CDR1 and CDR2: MDHEN and SYDVKM. There are 14 residues in the CDR3. CDR3 in DNA: TGTGCCAGCAGTTTAGGGGACTCATTAAACGAGCAGTACTTC. Translated: CASSLGDSLNEQYF.

This clone was seen a single time. The chain employs TRBV14 and TRBJ2-7, with D possibly TRBD2 on 7 matching bases. The CDR3 is 14 residues long. Germline V gene lookup returns CDR1 SGHDN and CDR2 FVKESK. V lost 6 bases, J lost 4 bases, and 16 bases lay in between. The chain's CDR3 is CASRKGGGRYEQYF. CDR3 DNA sequence: TGTGCCAGCAGGAAGGGAGGGGGACGTTACGAGCAGTACTTC.

The chain recombines TRBV28 with TRBJ2-7, with TRBD1 identical over 10 bases. Germline V gene data show CDR1 as MDHEN and CDR2 as SYDVKM. The CDR3 loop spans 16 amino acids. The V segment lost 6 bases and the J segment 2 bases; nucleotides outside the gene matches: 10. CDR3 amino acids: CASRTLAGQGAYEQYF. The DNA of the CDR3 is TGTGCCAGCAGAACCCTCGCAGGACAGGGGGCCTACGAGCAGTACTTC.